These 27 T cell receptor beta chains share one sample of origin, sequenced in a study of blood T cell repertoires in COVID-19. Profiling relied on immunoSEQ multiplex PCR, and the TCRdb table lists in-frame clones only, not all of them. The sample yields 250,000 to 300,000 clones, nearly 90% seen once. The sample consisted of peripheral blood. The receptors derive from a woman aged 60-70 years with COVID-19, enrolled during active disease.

V is TRBV10-3 and J is TRBJ2-6, with a tentative D call TRBD1 (6 bases). Germline CDR1 reads ENHRY; CDR2 reads SYGVKD. The V end was cut by 5 bases, the J end by 0 bases, with 17 bases between. The length of the CDR3 is 18 residues. The CDR3 spells CAISQTGGPLSGANVLTF. Here the CDR3 DNA reads TGTGCCATCAGTCAGACAGGAGGCCCTCTCTCTGGGGCCAACGTCCTGACTTTC.

The chain couples TRBV27 to TRBJ1-2, with D unresolved. Trimming stripped 1 base from V and 2 bases from J, with 5 bases between. The CDR3 extends over 13 amino acids. CDR1 and CDR2 from the germline V gene are MNHEY and SMNVEV (reference sequence). CDR3 in DNA: TGTGCCAGCAGTTTATACCAGAACTATGGCTACACCTTC. Translating it yields CASSLYQNYGYTF.

V and J are TRBV3-1 (or the pseudogene TRBV3-2) and TRBJ2-7; D is uncertain. Germline loops: CDR1 LGHDT, CDR2 YNNKEL (reference sequence). This CDR3 contains 11 residues. Trimming removed 5 bases from V and 3 bases from J, with 5 bases in between. The CDR3 reads CASSFLYEQYF. The CDR3 coding sequence is TGTGCCAGCAGCTTCCTCTACGAGCAGTACTTC.

This chain uses TRBV6-6 with TRBJ1-2, with TRBD1 matching over 10 bases. The CDR3 loop spans 16 amino acids. Germline lookup yields CDR1 MNHNY and CDR2 SVGAGI (reference sequence). V shed 5 bases, J shed 4 bases, and the junction held 10 bases outside the gene matches. CDR3 sequence reads: CASSRDRGLAGYGYTF. In DNA form, the CDR3 reads TGTGCCAGCAGTAGGGACAGGGGCCTGGCCGGCTATGGCTACACCTTC.

This sequence joins TRBV6-6 and TRBJ2-1; D is unclear. This CDR3 region has 14 residues. Per germline, CDR1 MNHNY and CDR2 SVGAGI (reference sequence). The V gene lost 8 bases and the J gene lost 0 bases, with 11 bases spanning the gap. CDR3 amino acids: CASLPVSSYNEQFF. CDR3 coding DNA: TGTGCCAGCCTCCCGGTAAGCTCCTACAATGAGCAGTTCTTC.

The chain is built from TRBV3-1 (or the pseudogene TRBV3-2) and TRBJ2-1, with 7 positions matching TRBD2. Germline CDR1 is LGHDT and CDR2 is YNNKEL (reference sequence). V lost 4 bases and J lost 9; bases outside the gene matches: 6. This CDR3 spans 13 amino acids. For the CDR3, the DNA is TGTGCCAGCAGCCCGTCGACTAGCCGTGAGCAGTTCTTC. It is translated as CASSPSTSREQFF.

Comments on this clone: Relative to the germline gene, one junction end is altered; a read error may explain this. The genes are TRBV7-9 and TRBJ2-2; no reliable D call. The CDR3 has 13 residues. Germline lookup yields CDR1 SEHNR and CDR2 FQNEAQ (reference sequence). DNA of the CDR3: TGTGCCAGCACCTTAGGAGAGCCCGGGGAGCTGTTTTTT. It encodes CASTLGEPGELFF.

This chain joins TRBV10-3 and TRBJ1-4, with D perhaps matching TRBD1 (6 bases). CDR3 length equals 14 residues. Germline assignment: CDR1 ENHRY and CDR2 SYGVKD. Trimming shortened V by 3 bases and J by 2 bases, and 7 bases separated the two germline ends. The CDR3 DNA sequence: TGTGCCATCAGTGAAAGGGGGACTAATGAAAAACTGTTTTTT. As protein: CAISERGTNEKLFF.

This clone appeared a single time. The rearrangement links TRBV30 to TRBJ1-2, with a possible D match to TRBD1 (5 bases). CDR1 is GTSNPN and CDR2 is SVGIG in the germline V gene (reference sequence). Trimming shortened V by 3 bases and J by 0 bases, and 14 bases separated the two germline ends. This CDR3 region has 15 residues. CDR3 protein: CAWRAGAVPNYGYTF. CDR3 bases: TGTGCCTGGAGGGCTGGGGCAGTACCTAACTATGGCTACACCTTC.

The rearrangement uses TRBV19 and TRBJ2-3, with a weak D call TRBD1 (6 bases). The germline V gene encodes CDR1 LNHDA and CDR2 SQIVND (reference sequence). V lost 3 bases and J lost 5, with 9 bases in between. The CDR3 has 13 residues. The CDR3, as DNA: TGTGCCAGTAGTATTCAGGGGCAAGATACGCAGTATTTT. Translated: CASSIQGQDTQYF. Together with reference TRBV19 and TRBJ2-3, the CDR3 gives the full variable domain: DGGITQSPKYLFRKEGQNVTLSCEQNLNHDAMYWYRQDPGQGLRLIYYSQIVNDFQKGDIAEGYSVSREKKESFPLTVTSAQKNPTAFYLCASSIQGQDTQYFGPGTRLTVL.

J is TRBJ2-5 and V is TRBV11-3, with TRBD2 as a possible D gene (5 bases). This CDR3 spans 13 amino acids. V lost 0 bases to trimming and J lost 9 bases, with 11 bases between them. Germline V gene data show CDR1 as SGHNT and CDR2 as YENEEA. The CDR3 here is CASSLEAGRAQYF. CDR3 bases: TGTGCCAGCAGCTTAGAGGCGGGCCGCGCCCAGTACTTC.

This clone was detected a few times. The chain carries TRBV28 and TRBJ1-2; 10 bases fit TRBD1. The CDR3 sequence is 17 residues long. Looked up from germline, CDR1 is MDHEN and CDR2 is SYDVKM. Losses at the gene ends were 6 bases for V and 4 bases for J; bases not matched to a gene: 14. The CDR3 sequence is CASSPATTGQGIYGYTF. DNA of the CDR3: TGTGCCAGCAGCCCCGCCACAACGGGACAGGGGATCTATGGCTACACCTTC.

The chain combines TRBV15 with TRBJ1-2, with 8 bases identical to TRBD1. V shed 6 bases, J shed 2 bases, and the junction held 8 bases outside the gene matches. Germline loops: CDR1 LNHNV, CDR2 YYDKDF (reference sequence). The CDR3 loop spans 15 amino acids. CDR3 protein: CATRPSGGLNYGYTF. CDR3 DNA: TGTGCCACCAGGCCCTCAGGGGGCCTCAACTATGGCTACACCTTC.

V gene TRBV5-1 combines with J gene TRBJ1-2, with D tentatively TRBD1 (5 bases). V lost 1 base, J lost 8 bases, and 18 bases lay in between. The CDR3 is 15 amino acids. Germline loops: CDR1 SGHRS, CDR2 YFSETQ. CDR3 nucleotides: TGCGCCAGCAGCTTGTGGGCAGGGTCATTGGGGGGCTACACCTTC. Its protein product is CASSLWAGSLGGYTF.

The rearrangement links TRBV12-3 or TRBV12-4 to TRBJ1-2, with unresolved D. The CDR3 extends over 13 amino acids. Trimming cost V 1 base and J 3 bases, with 6 bases left between them. The CDR3 DNA sequence: TGTGCCAGCAGTTTAGGAGAAGACTATGGCTACACCTTC. Translation: CASSLGEDYGYTF.

J is TRBJ1-1 and V is TRBV10-3; 8 bases map to TRBD1. Germline CDR1 ENHRY, CDR2 SYGVKD. Unmatched junction bases numbered 11, after V lost 7 bases and J lost 4 bases. The CDR3 is 15 residues long. The chain's CDR3 is CAINPQGGVSTEAFF. The CDR3 coding sequence is TGTGCCATCAATCCACAGGGGGGAGTGTCCACTGAAGCTTTCTTT.

The V and J genes are TRBV9 and TRBJ1-3; perhaps TRBD1 as D (6 bases). Germline CDR1 is SGDLS and CDR2 is YYNGEE. There are 16 residues in the CDR3. Trimming cost V 3 bases and J 4 bases, with 17 bases left between them. The CDR3 DNA sequence: TGTGCCAGCAGCGCAAGAGGACAGAACGTGGGAAACACCATATATTTT. Its translation is CASSARGQNVGNTIYF.

The rearrangement links TRBV5-1 to TRBJ2-1; 8 bases match TRBD1. Per germline, CDR1 SGHRS and CDR2 YFSETQ. The CDR3 covers 16 residues. Trimming cost V 2 bases and J 2 bases; bases outside gene matches: 6. The CDR3 reads CASSFGQGIPYNEQFF. The CDR3 DNA reads TGCGCCAGCAGCTTCGGACAGGGAATACCCTACAATGAGCAGTTCTTC.

The V and J genes are TRBV7-9 and TRBJ2-1, with 10 bases fitting TRBD1. Germline V gene sequence: CDR1 SEHNR, CDR2 FQNEAQ (reference sequence). This CDR3 has 15 amino acids. The ends lost 5 bases at V and 4 bases at J; junction bases unmatched: 5. This CDR3 reads CASSPDRGVYNEQFF. DNA for the CDR3: TGTGCCAGCAGCCCGGACAGGGGGGTGTACAATGAGCAGTTCTTC.

CDR3 bases: TGTGCCAGCAGCCGGACCGGGACAGGGGCCGAAAAACTGTTTTTT. This translates into CASSRTGTGAEKLFF. The chain recombines TRBV7-2 with TRBJ1-4; TRBD1 agrees at 10 bases. Trimming removed 5 bases from V and 8 bases from J; junction bases left unmatched: 8. CDR1 and CDR2 from the germline V gene are SGHTA and FQGNSA. CDR3 length: 15 amino acids.

The chain combines TRBV18 with TRBJ1-3; 7 nucleotides align to TRBD1. CDR3 length: 15 residues. Germline loops: CDR1 KGHSH, CDR2 LQKENI. V shed 3 bases, J shed 0 bases, and the junction held 2 bases outside the gene matches. The chain's CDR3 is CASSPDRDSGNTIYF. In DNA, the CDR3 is TGTGCCAGCTCACCCGACAGGGACTCTGGAAACACCATATATTTT.

The J gene is TRBJ2-3, the V gene TRBV18; D may be TRBD1 (6 bases). The germline CDR1 and CDR2 sequences are KGHSH and LQKENI. V was cut by 3 bases and J by 4 bases, with 11 bases left in between. This CDR3 has 14 amino acids. The CDR3 loop is CASSPGQRADTQYF. In DNA, the CDR3 is TGTGCCAGCTCACCCGGACAGAGGGCAGATACGCAGTATTTT.

CDR3 DNA sequence: TGTGCCAGCAGTGAGACAGGGACCTATGGCTACACCTTC. It is translated as CASSETGTYGYTF. The J gene is TRBJ1-2, the V gene TRBV6-2 or TRBV6-3, with 7 positions matching TRBD1. The J segment lost 4 bases and the V segment lost 5 bases, leaving 4 bases of the junction unmatched. This CDR3 is 13 amino acids long. Germline values: CDR1 MNHEY, CDR2 SVGEGT.

The chain couples TRBV19 to TRBJ2-7; TRBD1 matches 8 bases. This CDR3 spans 14 amino acids. Germline-derived CDR1 and CDR2 are LNHDA and SQIVND (reference sequence). The V segment lost 5 bases and the J segment 2 bases; nucleotides outside the gene matches: 5. For the CDR3, the DNA is TGTGCCAGTAGTCCAAGGACAGGGACCTACGAGCAGTACTTC. It is translated as CASSPRTGTYEQYF. Filled out from reference TRBV19 and TRBJ2-7, the complete variable domain reads DGGITQSPKYLFRKEGQNVTLSCEQNLNHDAMYWYRQDPGQGLRLIYYSQIVNDFQKGDIAEGYSVSREKKESFPLTVTSAQKNPTAFYLCASSPRTGTYEQYFGPGTRLTVT.

This clone was counted once. The rearrangement uses TRBV24-1 and TRBJ2-5, with TRBD2 matching 7 bases. The CDR3 has 15 residues. V lost 4 bases and J lost 9; bases outside the gene matches: 13. In germline, CDR1 is KGHDR, CDR2 SFDVKD. The CDR3 reads CATSEAGDPIGAQYF. The CDR3 nucleotides are TGTGCCACCAGTGAGGCGGGGGACCCTATTGGGGCCCAGTACTTC.

V is TRBV7-6 and J is TRBJ1-1; 12 bases are shared with TRBD1. The length of the CDR3 is 17 residues. V shed 5 bases, J shed 4 bases, and the junction held 11 bases outside the gene matches. CDR1 and CDR2 from the germline V gene are SGHVS and FNYEAQ. CDR3 nucleotide sequence: TGTGCCAGCAGCGCGCGGGACAGGGGGCTAATTGGCACTGAAGCTTTCTTT. This sequence encodes CASSARDRGLIGTEAFF.

The chain is built from TRBV19 and TRBJ2-1; 8 bases fit TRBD1. Trimming removed 10 bases from V and 2 bases from J; junction bases left unmatched: 10. Germline CDR1 is LNHDA and CDR2 is SQIVND (reference sequence). This CDR3 spans 15 amino acids. CDR3 sequence: CATRVRQGTYNEQFF. The CDR3 nucleotides read TGTGCCACCAGAGTTAGACAGGGGACCTACAATGAGCAGTTCTTC.